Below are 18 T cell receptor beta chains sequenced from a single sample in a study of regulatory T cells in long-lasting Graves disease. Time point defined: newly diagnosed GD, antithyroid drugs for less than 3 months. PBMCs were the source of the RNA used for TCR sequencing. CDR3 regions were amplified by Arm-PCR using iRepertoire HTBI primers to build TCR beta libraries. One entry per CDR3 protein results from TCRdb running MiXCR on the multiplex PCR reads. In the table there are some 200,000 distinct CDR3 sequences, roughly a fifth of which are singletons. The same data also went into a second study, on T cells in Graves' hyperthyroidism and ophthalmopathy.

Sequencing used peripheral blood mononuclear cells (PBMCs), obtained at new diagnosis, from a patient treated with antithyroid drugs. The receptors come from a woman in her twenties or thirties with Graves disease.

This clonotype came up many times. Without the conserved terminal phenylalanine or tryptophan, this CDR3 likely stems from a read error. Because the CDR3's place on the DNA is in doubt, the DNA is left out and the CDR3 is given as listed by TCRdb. Here the CDR3 reads CASSLMGTPPP. The V and J genes are TRBV12-3 or TRBV12-4 and TRBJ2-7; the table's D call, TRBD1, has no DNA check behind it. The CDR3 is 11 residues long, ends included.

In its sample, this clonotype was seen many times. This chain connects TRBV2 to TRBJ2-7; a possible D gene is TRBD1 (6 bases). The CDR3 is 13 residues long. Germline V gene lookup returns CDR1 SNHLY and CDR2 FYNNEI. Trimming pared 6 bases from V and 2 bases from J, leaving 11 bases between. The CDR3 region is CASRGTRTYEQYF. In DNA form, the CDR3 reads TGTGCCAGCAGAGGGACAAGGACCTACGAGCAGTACTTC.

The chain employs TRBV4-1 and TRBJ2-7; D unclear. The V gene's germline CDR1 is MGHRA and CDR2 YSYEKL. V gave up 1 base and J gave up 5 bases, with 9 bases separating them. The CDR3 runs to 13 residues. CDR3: CASSQGVFDEQYF. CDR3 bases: TGCGCCAGCAGCCAAGGGGTTTTCGACGAGCAGTACTTC.

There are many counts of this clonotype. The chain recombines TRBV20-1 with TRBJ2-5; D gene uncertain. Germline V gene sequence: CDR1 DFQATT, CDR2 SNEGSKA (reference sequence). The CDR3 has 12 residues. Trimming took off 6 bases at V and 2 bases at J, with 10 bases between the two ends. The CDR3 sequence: CSAGPHQETQYF. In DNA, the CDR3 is TGCAGTGCAGGACCCCATCAAGAGACCCAGTACTTC.

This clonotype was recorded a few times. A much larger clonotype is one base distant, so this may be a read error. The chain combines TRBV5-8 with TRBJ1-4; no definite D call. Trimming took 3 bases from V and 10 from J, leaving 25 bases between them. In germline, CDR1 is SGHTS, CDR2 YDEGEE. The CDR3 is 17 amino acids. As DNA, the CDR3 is TGTGCCAGCAGCTCCCGCGAGGCGGCGGGGATATTCGGAAAACTGTTTTTT. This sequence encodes CASSSREAAGIFGKLFF.

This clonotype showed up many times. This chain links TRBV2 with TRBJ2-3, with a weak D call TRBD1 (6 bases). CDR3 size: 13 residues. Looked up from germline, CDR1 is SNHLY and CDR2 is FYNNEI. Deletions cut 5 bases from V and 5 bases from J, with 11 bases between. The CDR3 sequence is CASSTQGGDTQYF. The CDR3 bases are TGTGCCAGCAGTACACAGGGTGGAGATACGCAGTATTTT.

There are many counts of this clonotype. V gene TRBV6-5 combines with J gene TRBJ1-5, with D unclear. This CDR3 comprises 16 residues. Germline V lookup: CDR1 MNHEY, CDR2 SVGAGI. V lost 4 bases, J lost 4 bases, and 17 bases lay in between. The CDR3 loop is CASSSRAGEINQPQHF. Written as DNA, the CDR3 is TGTGCCAGCAGTTCCCGGGCCGGTGAAATTAATCAGCCCCAGCATTTT.

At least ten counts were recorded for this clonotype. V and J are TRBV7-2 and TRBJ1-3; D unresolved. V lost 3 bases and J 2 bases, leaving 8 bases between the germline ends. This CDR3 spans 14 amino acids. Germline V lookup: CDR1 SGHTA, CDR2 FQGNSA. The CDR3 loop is CASSLAGAGNTIYF. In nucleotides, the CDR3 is TGTGCCAGCAGCTTGGCCGGTGCTGGAAACACCATATATTTT.

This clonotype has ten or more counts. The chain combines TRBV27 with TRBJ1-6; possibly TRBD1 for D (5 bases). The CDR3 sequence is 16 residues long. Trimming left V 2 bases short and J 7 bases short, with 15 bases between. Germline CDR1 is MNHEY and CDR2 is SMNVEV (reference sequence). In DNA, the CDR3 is TGTGCCAGCAGTTTACGGGGGACCCAGGTCAATTCACCCCTCCACTTT. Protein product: CASSLRGTQVNSPLHF.

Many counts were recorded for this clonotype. The CDR3 nucleotides are TGTGCCAGCAGTTCCCGTGGCAGGGCTAAAACCGGGGAGCTGTTTTTT. Protein product: CASSSRGRAKTGELFF. The chain uses TRBV6-5 and TRBJ2-2; a possible D gene is TRBD1 (5 bases). V gave up 4 bases and J gave up 5 bases, with 17 bases separating them. There are 16 residues in the CDR3. Germline V gene lookup returns CDR1 MNHEY and CDR2 SVGAGI.

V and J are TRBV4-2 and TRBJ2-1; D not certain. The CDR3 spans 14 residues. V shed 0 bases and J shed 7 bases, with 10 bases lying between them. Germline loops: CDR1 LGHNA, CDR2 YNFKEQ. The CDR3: CASSQEIAKNEQFF. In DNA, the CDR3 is TGTGCCAGCAGCCAAGAAATTGCCAAGAATGAGCAGTTCTTC.

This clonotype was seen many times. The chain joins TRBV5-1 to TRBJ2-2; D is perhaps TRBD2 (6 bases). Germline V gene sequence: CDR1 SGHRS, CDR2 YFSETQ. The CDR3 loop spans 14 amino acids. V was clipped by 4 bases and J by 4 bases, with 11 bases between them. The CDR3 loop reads CASSHIAATGELFF. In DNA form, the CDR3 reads TGCGCCAGCAGCCATATAGCGGCCACCGGGGAGCTGTTTTTT.

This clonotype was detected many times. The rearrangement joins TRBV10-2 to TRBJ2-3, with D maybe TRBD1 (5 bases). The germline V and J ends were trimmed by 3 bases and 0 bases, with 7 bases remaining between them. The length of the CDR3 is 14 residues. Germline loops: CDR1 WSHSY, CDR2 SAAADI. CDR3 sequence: CASSDWGSTDTQYF. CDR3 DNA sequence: TGCGCCAGCAGTGATTGGGGCAGCACAGATACGCAGTATTTT.

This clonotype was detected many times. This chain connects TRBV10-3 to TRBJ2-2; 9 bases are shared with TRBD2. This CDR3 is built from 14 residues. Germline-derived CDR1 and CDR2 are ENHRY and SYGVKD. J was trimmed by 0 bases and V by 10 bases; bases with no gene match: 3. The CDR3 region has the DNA TGTGCCACCGTAGCGGGGGCGAACACCGGGGAGCTGTTTTTT. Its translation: CATVAGANTGELFF.

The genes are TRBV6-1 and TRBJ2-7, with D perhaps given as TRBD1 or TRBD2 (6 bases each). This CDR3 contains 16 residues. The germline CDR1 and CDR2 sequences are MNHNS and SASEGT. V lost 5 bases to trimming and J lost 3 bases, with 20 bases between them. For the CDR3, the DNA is TGTGCCAGCAGTCCCCCCCCAAGGGGGGTTCTCTACGAGCAGTACTTC. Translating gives CASSPPPRGVLYEQYF.

This chain's CDR3 is CASSVEGRGTEAFF. CDR3 in DNA: TGTGCCAGCAGCGTAGAAGGGAGAGGGACTGAAGCTTTCTTT. The J gene is TRBJ1-1, the V gene TRBV9; no definite D call. CDR1 is SGDLS and CDR2 is YYNGEE in the germline V gene. V shed 0 bases and J shed 5 bases, with 11 bases lying between them. The CDR3 is 14 residues long.

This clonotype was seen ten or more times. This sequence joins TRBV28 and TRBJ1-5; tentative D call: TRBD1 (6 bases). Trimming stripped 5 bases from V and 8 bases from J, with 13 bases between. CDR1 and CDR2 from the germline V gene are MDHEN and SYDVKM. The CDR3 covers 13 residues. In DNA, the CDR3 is TGTGCCAGCAGTACAGGGTGGGCCAAGCCCCAGCATTTT. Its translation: CASSTGWAKPQHF.

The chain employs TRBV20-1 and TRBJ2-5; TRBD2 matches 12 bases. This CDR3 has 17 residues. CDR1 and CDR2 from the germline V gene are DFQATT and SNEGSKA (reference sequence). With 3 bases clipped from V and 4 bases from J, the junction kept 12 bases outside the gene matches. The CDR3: CSASVASGGGERETQYF. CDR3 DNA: TGCAGTGCTAGTGTGGCTAGCGGGGGGGGTGAGAGAGAGACCCAGTACTTC.